The table lists the clone carrying this T cell receptor beta chain with a few counts. Its antigen is not identified. Built from TCR beta cDNA, the libraries had unique molecular identifiers in them. TCRdb fed the PCR reads into MiXCR, producing one record per CDR3 protein. Of about 460,000 distinct CDR3 sequences listed, 45% were seen once; the top ten hold roughly 12%. Germline values: CDR1 MNHEY, CDR2 SMNVEV (reference sequence). The length of the CDR3 is 17 residues. The ends were cut back, 0 bases at V and 2 bases at J, with 16 bases in the middle. The sample originates from a study of post-analysis software for immune sequencing data. Study-level results: With F measure, samples from one preparation batch clustered together strongly. Relative to controls, patients had several TRBV segments at higher frequency, with TRBV5-6, TRBV5-1 and TRBV20-1 among these.

The sequence derives from a girl aged 10 to 17 with multiple sclerosis. The chain carries TRBV27 and TRBJ2-5; D is unclear. The sequenced material came from blood. The CDR3 nucleotides read TGTGCCAGCAGTTTATCGCGAAAGGTTCCGGATCAAGAGACCCAGTACTTC. Amino acids: CASSLSRKVPDQETQYF.